What follows are 17 T cell receptor beta chains derived from one specimen sequenced in a study of T cell changes during pregnancy in multiple sclerosis (dated by TCRdb to about 2019). The library relied on the immunoSEQ multiplex PCR assay. TCRdb mirrors the immuneACCESS table, restricted to in-frame sequences. Some clones are absent from its copies; in checked studies, under half trace to an unresolved V gene, and the reason for the others is unknown. This sample holds around 22,000 clones; approximately 90% were observed only once. The ten largest clones add up to 0.5% to 0.8% of the sample. The sample was CD4+ T cells from peripheral blood mononuclear cells, taken after pregnancy. Every receptor here comes from a female donor in good health, enrolled as a control in a pregnancy study.

This chain connects TRBV5-1 to TRBJ1-2; D gene ambiguous. The germline gives CDR1 SGHRS, CDR2 YFSETQ. V was pared by 1 base and J by 4 bases, with 14 bases between. There are 15 residues in the CDR3. CDR3 DNA sequence: TGCGCCAGCAGCTTGAATAGAGGGCTTGGCTATGGCTACACCTTC. Protein: CASSLNRGLGYGYTF.

V and J are TRBV5-1 and TRBJ2-7, with unresolved D. The ends were cut back, 4 bases at V and 7 bases at J, with 15 bases in the middle. CDR3 length: 13 amino acids. In germline, CDR1 is SGHRS, CDR2 YFSETQ. The CDR3 loop reads CASSRDLLREQYF. The CDR3, as DNA: TGCGCCAGCAGCCGAGACCTACTCAGGGAGCAGTACTTC. Variable domain in full (rest from reference TRBV5-1 and TRBJ2-7): KAGVTQTPRYLIKTRGQQVTLSCSPISGHRSVSWYQQTPGQGLQFLFEYFSETQRNKGNFPGRFSGRQFSNSRSEMNVSTLELGDSALYLCASSRDLLREQYFGPGTRLTVT.

The gene calls are TRBV15 and TRBJ1-2, with D perhaps TRBD1 (5 bases). The CDR3 is 14 amino acids. The V end lost 1 base, the J end lost 6 bases, and 12 bases lay between the germline ends. Germline V gene lookup returns CDR1 LNHNV and CDR2 YYDKDF (reference sequence). The CDR3 sequence: CATSRGGREDGYTF. The CDR3 coding sequence is TGTGCCACCAGCAGAGGAGGCAGGGAGGATGGCTACACCTTC. The full variable domain, in which reference TRBV15 and TRBJ1-2 provide the parts outside the CDR3, is DAMVIQNPRYQVTQFGKPVTLSCSQTLNHNVMYWYQQKSSQAPKLLFHYYDKDFNNEADTPDNFQSRRPNTSFCFLDIRSPGLGDTAMYLCATSRGGREDGYTFGSGTRLTVV.

This chain joins TRBV29-1 and TRBJ1-3; TRBD1 aligns across 7 bases. J lost 4 bases, V lost 6 bases, and 15 bases had no gene match. There are 16 residues in the CDR3. The germline V gene has CDR1 SQVTM and CDR2 ANQGSEA. CDR3: CSVRPTRTGGGNTIYF. The DNA of the CDR3 is TGCAGCGTCCGACCCACCCGGACAGGAGGAGGAAACACCATATATTTT.

V and J are TRBV7-2 and TRBJ1-2, with D possibly TRBD1 on 6 matching bases. Trimming pared 1 base from V and 6 bases from J, leaving 12 bases between. In germline, CDR1 is SGHTA, CDR2 FQGNSA. The CDR3 has 14 amino acids. The CDR3 reads CASSLGWTEDGYTF. CDR3 DNA: TGTGCCAGCAGCTTAGGTTGGACAGAGGATGGCTACACCTTC.

The genes are TRBV7-6 and TRBJ2-3, with a tentative D call TRBD2 (5 bases). Germline V gene data show CDR1 as SGHVS and CDR2 as FNYEAQ. CDR3 length: 17 amino acids. V was cut by 4 bases and J by 0 bases, with 17 bases left in between. The CDR3 nucleotides read TGTGCCAGCAGCTCCTCCCAATTAGCGTCTAGCACAGATACGCAGTATTTT. It translates to CASSSSQLASSTDTQYF.

V is TRBV27 and J is TRBJ2-3; 11 bases match TRBD2. Germline trimming cut 3 bases from V and 0 bases from J; bases unmatched to any gene: 8. Germline V gene sequence: CDR1 MNHEY, CDR2 SMNVEV (reference sequence). This CDR3 region has 18 residues. The DNA for the CDR3 is TGTGCCAGCAGTTTTTCGCTAGCGGGGGGCGTAAGCACAGATACGCAGTATTTT. Protein product: CASSFSLAGGVSTDTQYF.

A few counts support this clone. This chain joins TRBV19 and TRBJ2-2, with 8 bases aligning to TRBD1. The CDR3 extends over 14 amino acids. V gave up 6 bases and J gave up 5 bases; unmatched junction bases: 5. The germline gives CDR1 LNHDA, CDR2 SQIVND (reference sequence). This CDR3 reads CASSQGARTGELFF. The CDR3 DNA reads as TGTGCCAGTAGCCAGGGGGCGCGGACCGGGGAGCTGTTTTTT.

This clone came up once. V gene TRBV7-8 combines with J gene TRBJ2-2; D call uncertain. The CDR3 consists of 14 residues. The germline V gene encodes CDR1 SGHVS and CDR2 FQNEAQ. V was trimmed by 1 base and J by 0 bases, leaving 3 bases between them. CDR3 bases: TGTGCCAGCAGCTTAGTAGCGAACACCGGGGAGCTGTTTTTT. Residues: CASSLVANTGELFF.

This clone was counted between two and nine times. The chain recombines TRBV18 with TRBJ1-6, with TRBD1 identical over 7 bases. The CDR3 spans 13 residues. The germline V gene has CDR1 KGHSH and CDR2 LQKENI. V shed 3 bases and J 10 bases; nucleotides not matched to a gene: 3. The CDR3 loop reads CASSPNRGSPLHF. Written as DNA, the CDR3 is TGTGCCAGCTCACCTAACAGGGGATCACCCCTCCACTTT.

This sequence joins TRBV5-1 and TRBJ2-7; no reliable D call. The CDR3 loop spans 16 amino acids. Trimming cost V 0 bases and J 0 bases, with 13 bases left between them. Germline V gene lookup returns CDR1 SGHRS and CDR2 YFSETQ. DNA of the CDR3: TGCGCCAGCAGCTTGGGCGCCGATGTACGCTCCTACGAGCAGTACTTC. It encodes CASSLGADVRSYEQYF.

The V call is TRBV5-4, the J call TRBJ2-7, with 13 bases that match TRBD2. Looked up from germline, CDR1 is SGHNT and CDR2 is YYREEE (reference sequence). The CDR3 extends over 14 amino acids. V lost 4 bases to trimming and J lost 4 bases; unmatched junction nucleotides: 2. The CDR3 reads CASSRLAGGYEQYF. DNA of the CDR3: TGTGCCAGCAGCCGACTAGCGGGAGGTTACGAGCAGTACTTC.

The rearrangement uses TRBV5-4 and TRBJ2-7; weak D call: TRBD1 (6 bases). From germline, CDR1 is SGHNT and CDR2 YYREEE (reference sequence). The CDR3 runs to 12 residues. Trimming removed 3 bases from V and 7 bases from J, with 11 bases in between. CDR3 coding DNA: TGTGCCAGCAGCTCGATGGGGGCAGAGCAGTACTTC. This sequence encodes CASSSMGAEQYF.

The rearrangement joins TRBV9 to TRBJ2-5; the match to TRBD2 covers 9 bases. The CDR3 runs to 14 residues. The V segment lost 2 bases and the J segment 2 bases; nucleotides outside the gene matches: 1. The germline gives CDR1 SGDLS, CDR2 YYNGEE. CDR3 protein: CASSVTSGQETQYF. Written as DNA, the CDR3 is TGTGCCAGCAGCGTGACTAGCGGACAAGAGACCCAGTACTTC. Using reference TRBV9 and TRBJ2-5 for the parts outside the CDR3, the full variable domain is DSGVTQTPKHLITATGQRVTLRCSPRSGDLSVYWYQQSLDQGLQFLIQYYNGEERAKGNILERFSAQQFPDLHSELNLSSLELGDSALYFCASSVTSGQETQYFGPGTRLLVL.

The chain employs TRBV5-5 and TRBJ2-5; possible D gene TRBD1, 6 bases. V lost 4 bases to trimming and J lost 3 bases, with 16 bases between them. This CDR3 comprises 15 residues. Per the germline V gene, CDR1 is SGHKS and CDR2 is YYEKEE (reference sequence). Here the CDR3 reads CASSPRWDTEETQYF. The DNA for the CDR3 is TGTGCCAGCAGCCCCCGCTGGGACACCGAAGAGACCCAGTACTTC.

This rearrangement joins TRBV7-9 to TRBJ2-3; TRBD2 agrees at 11 bases. The CDR3 has 14 residues. Losses at the gene ends were 6 bases for V and 4 bases for J; bases not matched to a gene: 3. Per germline, CDR1 SEHNR and CDR2 FQNEAQ (reference sequence). This CDR3 is CASSYSGRADTQYF. The CDR3 region has the DNA TGTGCCAGCAGTTATAGCGGGAGGGCAGATACGCAGTATTTT.

CDR3 nucleotides: TGTGCCAGCAGCCGACAAACGACTAGCGGGTCAAGGGACGAGCAGTACTTC. It codes for CASSRQTTSGSRDEQYF. The chain employs TRBV4-2 and TRBJ2-7; 10 nucleotides match TRBD2. CDR1 is LGHNA, CDR2 YNFKEQ, per germline. V dropped 4 bases and J dropped 5; count of bases not matched to a gene: 14. The CDR3 consists of 17 residues.